This T cell receptor beta chain appears in the sequencing data of a study of shared clonotypes between healthy human individuals. Naive-designated CD8 cells lacked CD45RO, were positively enriched for CCR7, and omitted terminally differentiated effector memory CD45RA+ cells. A word on this clone: The sample holds other DNA sequences that translate to the same CDR3.

Sequenced by immunoSEQ multiplex PCR; TCRdb stores in-frame clones only, minus some. The sample records around 1,900,000 clones, roughly 93% being singletons. Germline lookup yields CDR1 GTSNPN and CDR2 SVGIG (reference sequence). V was clipped by 0 bases and J by 6 bases, with 9 bases between them. This CDR3 contains 13 residues. The clonotype comes from a man aged 18 to 29 in good health. Some clones in this sample may be carry-over from other donors' samples. V gene TRBV30 combines with J gene TRBJ1-5; tentatively, D is TRBD1 (5 bases). The sample was naive CD8+ T cells from PBMCs. The CDR3 here is CAWSVGGSQPQHF. The CDR3 nucleotides are TGTGCCTGGAGTGTCGGGGGTAGTCAGCCCCAGCATTTT.